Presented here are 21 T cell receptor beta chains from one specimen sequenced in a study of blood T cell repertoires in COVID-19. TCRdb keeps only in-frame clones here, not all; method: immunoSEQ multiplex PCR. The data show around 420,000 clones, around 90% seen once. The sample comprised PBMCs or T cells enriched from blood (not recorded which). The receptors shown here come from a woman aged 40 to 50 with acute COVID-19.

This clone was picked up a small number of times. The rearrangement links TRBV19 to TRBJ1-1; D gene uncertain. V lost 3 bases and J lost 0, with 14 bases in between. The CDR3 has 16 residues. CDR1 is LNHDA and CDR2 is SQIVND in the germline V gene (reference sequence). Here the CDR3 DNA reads TGTGCCAGTAGTATTATGAGCGGCCGAATGAACACTGAAGCTTTCTTT. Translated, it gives CASSIMSGRMNTEAFF.

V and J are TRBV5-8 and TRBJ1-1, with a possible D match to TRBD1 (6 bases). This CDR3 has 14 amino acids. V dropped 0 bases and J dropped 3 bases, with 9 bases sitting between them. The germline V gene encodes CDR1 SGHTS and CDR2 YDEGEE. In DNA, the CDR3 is TGTGCCAGCAGCTTGGAAGACAGGTACACTGAAGCTTTCTTT. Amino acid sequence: CASSLEDRYTEAFF.

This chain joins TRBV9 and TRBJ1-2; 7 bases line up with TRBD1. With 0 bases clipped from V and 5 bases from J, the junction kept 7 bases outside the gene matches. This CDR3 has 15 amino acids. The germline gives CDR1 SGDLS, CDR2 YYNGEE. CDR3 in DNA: TGTGCCAGCAGCGTAGGTTCCAACAGGGGATATGGCTACACCTTC. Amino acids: CASSVGSNRGYGYTF.

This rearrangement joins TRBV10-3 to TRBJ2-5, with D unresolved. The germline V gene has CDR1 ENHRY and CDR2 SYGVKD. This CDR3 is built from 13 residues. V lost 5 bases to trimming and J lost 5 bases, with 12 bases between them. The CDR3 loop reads CAISLDARETQYF. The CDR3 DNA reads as TGTGCCATCAGTCTAGATGCGCGGGAGACCCAGTACTTC.

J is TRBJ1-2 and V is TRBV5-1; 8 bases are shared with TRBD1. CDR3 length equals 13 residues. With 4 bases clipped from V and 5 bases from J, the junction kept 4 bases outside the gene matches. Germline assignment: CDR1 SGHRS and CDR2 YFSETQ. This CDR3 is CASSERTGYGYTF. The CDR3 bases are TGCGCCAGCAGCGAGCGGACAGGGTATGGCTACACCTTC.

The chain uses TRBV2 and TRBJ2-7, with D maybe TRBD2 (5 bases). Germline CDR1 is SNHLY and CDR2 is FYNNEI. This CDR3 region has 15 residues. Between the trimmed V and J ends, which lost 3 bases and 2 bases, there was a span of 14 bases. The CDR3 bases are TGTGCCAGCAGTGACCGGGCCAAGACTACCTACGAGCAGTACTTC. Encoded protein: CASSDRAKTTYEQYF.

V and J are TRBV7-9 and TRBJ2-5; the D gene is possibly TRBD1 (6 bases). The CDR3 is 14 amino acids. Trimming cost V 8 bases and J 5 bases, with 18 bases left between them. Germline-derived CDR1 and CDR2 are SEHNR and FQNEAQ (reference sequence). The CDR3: CASARDTQAETQYF. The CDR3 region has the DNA TGTGCCAGCGCCCGGGACACCCAGGCCGAGACCCAGTACTTC.

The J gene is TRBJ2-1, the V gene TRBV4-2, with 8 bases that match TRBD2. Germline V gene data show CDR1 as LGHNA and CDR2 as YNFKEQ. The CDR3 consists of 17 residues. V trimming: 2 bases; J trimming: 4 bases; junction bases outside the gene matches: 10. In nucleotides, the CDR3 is TGTGCCAGCAGCCAAAGATATACGGGGGGGTTATACAATGAGCAGTTCTTC. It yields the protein CASSQRYTGGLYNEQFF.

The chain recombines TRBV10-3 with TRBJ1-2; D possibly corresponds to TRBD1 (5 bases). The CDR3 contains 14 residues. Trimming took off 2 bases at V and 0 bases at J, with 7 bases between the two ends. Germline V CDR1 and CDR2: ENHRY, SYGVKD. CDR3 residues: CAISEDRTNYGYTF. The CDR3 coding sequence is TGTGCCATCAGTGAGGACAGAACTAACTATGGCTACACCTTC.

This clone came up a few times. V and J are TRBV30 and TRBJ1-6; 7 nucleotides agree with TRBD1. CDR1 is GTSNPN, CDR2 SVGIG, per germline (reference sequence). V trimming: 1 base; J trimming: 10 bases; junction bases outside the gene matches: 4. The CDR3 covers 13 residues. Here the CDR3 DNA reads TGTGCCTGGAGTGGACAGGGTTCCTCACCCCTCCACTTT. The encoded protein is CAWSGQGSSPLHF.

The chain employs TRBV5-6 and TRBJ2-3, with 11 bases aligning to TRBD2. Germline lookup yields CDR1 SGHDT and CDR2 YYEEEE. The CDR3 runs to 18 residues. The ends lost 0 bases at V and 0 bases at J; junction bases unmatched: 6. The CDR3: CASSLGRLAGFSTDTQYF. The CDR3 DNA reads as TGTGCCAGCAGCTTGGGGAGACTAGCGGGGTTTAGCACAGATACGCAGTATTTT.

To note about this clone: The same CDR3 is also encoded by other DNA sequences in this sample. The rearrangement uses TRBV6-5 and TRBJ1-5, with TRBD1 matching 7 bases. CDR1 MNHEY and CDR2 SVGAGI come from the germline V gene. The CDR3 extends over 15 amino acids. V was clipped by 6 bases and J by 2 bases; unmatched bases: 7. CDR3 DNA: TGTGCCAGCAGCCAGGGGGGACTGGGCAATCAGCCCCAGCATTTT. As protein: CASSQGGLGNQPQHF.

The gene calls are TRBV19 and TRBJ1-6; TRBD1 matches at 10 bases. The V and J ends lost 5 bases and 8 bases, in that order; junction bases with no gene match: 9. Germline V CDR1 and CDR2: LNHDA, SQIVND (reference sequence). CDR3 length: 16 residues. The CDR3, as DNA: TGTGCCAGTAGTCTGATCCCCGGGACAGGGGATTCACCCCTCCACTTT. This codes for CASSLIPGTGDSPLHF.

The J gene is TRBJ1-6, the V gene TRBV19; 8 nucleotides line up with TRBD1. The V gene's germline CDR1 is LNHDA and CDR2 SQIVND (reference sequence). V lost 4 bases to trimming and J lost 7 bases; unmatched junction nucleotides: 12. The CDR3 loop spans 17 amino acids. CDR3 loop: CASSSTYDRGGNSPLHF. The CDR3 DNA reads TGTGCCAGTAGTAGCACTTATGACAGGGGTGGCAATTCACCCCTCCACTTT.

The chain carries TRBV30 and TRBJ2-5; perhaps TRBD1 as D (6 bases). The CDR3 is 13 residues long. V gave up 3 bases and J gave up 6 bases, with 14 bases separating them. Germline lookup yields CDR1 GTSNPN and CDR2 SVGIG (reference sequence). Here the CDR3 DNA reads TGTGCCTGGAGCCAACAGGGTTGGAAGACCCAGTACTTC. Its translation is CAWSQQGWKTQYF.

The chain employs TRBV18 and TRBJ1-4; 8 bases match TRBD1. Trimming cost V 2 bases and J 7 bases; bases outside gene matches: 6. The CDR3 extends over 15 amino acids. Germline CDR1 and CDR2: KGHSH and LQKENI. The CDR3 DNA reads TGTGCCAGCTCACCAACGCGACAGGGGATTGAAAAACTGTTTTTT. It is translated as CASSPTRQGIEKLFF. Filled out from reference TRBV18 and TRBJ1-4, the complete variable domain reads NAGVMQNPRHLVRRRGQEARLRCSPMKGHSHVYWYRQLPEEGLKFMVYLQKENIIDESGMPKERFSAEFPKEGPSILRIQQVVRGDSAAYFCASSPTRQGIEKLFFGSGTQLSVL.

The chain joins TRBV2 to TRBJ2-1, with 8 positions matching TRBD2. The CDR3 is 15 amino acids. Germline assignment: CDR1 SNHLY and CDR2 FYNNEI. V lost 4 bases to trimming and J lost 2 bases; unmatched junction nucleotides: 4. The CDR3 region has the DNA TGTGCCAGCAGTGGGACGGGGGGGCCCTACAATGAGCAGTTCTTC. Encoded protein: CASSGTGGPYNEQFF.

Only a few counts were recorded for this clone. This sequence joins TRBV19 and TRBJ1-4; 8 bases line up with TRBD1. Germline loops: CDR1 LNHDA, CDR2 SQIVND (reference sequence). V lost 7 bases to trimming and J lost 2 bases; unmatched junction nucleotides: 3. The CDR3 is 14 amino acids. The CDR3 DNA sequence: TGTGCCAGTACTAGACAGGGGACTAATGAAAAACTGTTTTTT. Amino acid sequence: CASTRQGTNEKLFF.

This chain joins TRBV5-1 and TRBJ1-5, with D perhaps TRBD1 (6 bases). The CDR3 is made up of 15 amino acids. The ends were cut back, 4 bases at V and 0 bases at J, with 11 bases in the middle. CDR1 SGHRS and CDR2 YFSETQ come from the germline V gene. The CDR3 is CASSPGQNSNQPQHF. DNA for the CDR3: TGCGCCAGCAGCCCTGGACAGAATAGCAATCAGCCCCAGCATTTT.

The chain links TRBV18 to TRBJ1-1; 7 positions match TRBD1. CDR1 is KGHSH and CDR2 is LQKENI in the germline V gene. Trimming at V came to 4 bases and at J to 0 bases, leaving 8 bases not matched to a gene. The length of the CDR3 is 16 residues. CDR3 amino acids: CASSLTQGQMNTEAFF. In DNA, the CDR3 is TGTGCCAGCTCACTGACCCAGGGACAGATGAACACTGAAGCTTTCTTT.

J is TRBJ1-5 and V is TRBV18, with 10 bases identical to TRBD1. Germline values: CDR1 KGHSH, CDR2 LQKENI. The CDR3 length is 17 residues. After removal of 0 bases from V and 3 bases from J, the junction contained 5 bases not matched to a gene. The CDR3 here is CASSPPGTGDLNQPQHF. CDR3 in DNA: TGTGCCAGCTCACCACCCGGGACAGGGGATCTCAATCAGCCCCAGCATTTT.